The 9 T cell receptor beta chains below come from one sample, sequenced in a study of blood T cells in healthy people across ages. A J-beta primer mix and a sample-barcoded 5' primer were used in a second PCR of about 7 to 12 cycles. TCRdb called the 5' RACE reads again in MiXCR, with one record for every CDR3 protein. The table lists 800,000 to 950,000 distinct CDR3 sequences, roughly 35% of them singletons. Sequenced input: blood. The receptors here all came from a man aged 18 to 30 in good health.

This clonotype was found a few times. CDR3 protein: CASSVGGLADTQYF. For the CDR3, the DNA is TGTGCCAGCAGCGTAGGGGGACTAGCAGATACGCAGTATTTT. The chain has TRBV11-2 and TRBJ2-3; 8 bases map to TRBD2. Germline V CDR1 and CDR2: SGHAT, FQNNGV. V was clipped by 5 bases and J by 4 bases; unmatched bases: 5. The CDR3 contains 14 residues.

This clonotype was counted only a few times. This chain links TRBV6-5 with TRBJ2-2, with no clear D. CDR3 length: 14 residues. Trimming removed 0 bases from V and 9 bases from J, with 11 bases in between. CDR1 MNHEY and CDR2 SVGAGI come from the germline V gene. The CDR3 is CASSYSFSARELFF. The CDR3 region has the DNA TGTGCCAGCAGTTACTCGTTCTCCGCCAGGGAGCTGTTTTTT.

The chain recombines TRBV5-1 with TRBJ1-2; D remains unclear. The V gene lost 3 bases and the J gene lost 3 bases, with 12 bases spanning the gap. The germline V gene encodes CDR1 SGHRS and CDR2 YFSETQ. The CDR3 is 14 amino acids. Here the CDR3 DNA reads TGCGCCAGCAGCTCCTCTGAATATGACTATGGCTACACCTTC. This translates into CASSSSEYDYGYTF.

Only a few counts were recorded for this clonotype. The chain joins TRBV20-1 to TRBJ1-1, with D tentatively TRBD1 (5 bases). The V gene's germline CDR1 is DFQATT and CDR2 SNEGSKA (reference sequence). The CDR3 has 13 amino acids. Between the trimmed V and J ends, which lost 4 bases and 2 bases, there was a span of 11 bases. The CDR3: CSAKGLRNTEAFF. In nucleotides, the CDR3 is TGCAGTGCTAAGGGACTTAGAAACACTGAAGCTTTCTTT.

This clonotype has a single count. A much more abundant neighbour one base away suggests this may be a read error. The chain links TRBV3-1 to TRBJ2-1, with a tentative D call TRBD2 (6 bases). This CDR3 region has 15 residues. Germline loops: CDR1 LGHDT, CDR2 YNNKEL (reference sequence). CDR3 bases: TGTGCCGGCAGCCAAGGGACCGGGACTTGGAATGAGCAGTTCTTC. Protein: CAGSQGTGTWNEQFF.

This clonotype was seen a handful of times. The DNA for the CDR3 is TGCGCCAGCAGCCAACCAACGGGACAGGGGGCAGAAGGCTACACCTTC. Its translation is CASSQPTGQGAEGYTF. The chain joins TRBV4-3 to TRBJ1-2, with 12 bases matching TRBD1. The CDR3 consists of 16 residues. In germline, CDR1 is LGHNA, CDR2 YSLEER. V shed 2 bases, J shed 8 bases, and the junction held 9 bases outside the gene matches.

This clonotype came up a few times. V gene TRBV4-1 combines with J gene TRBJ1-2; D gene uncertain. CDR3 length equals 16 residues. The V gene's germline CDR1 is MGHRA and CDR2 YSYEKL. V shed 0 bases and J shed 2 bases, with 13 bases lying between them. The CDR3 protein is CASSQDTGSVNYGYTF. The CDR3 region has the DNA TGCGCCAGCAGCCAAGATACCGGGTCAGTCAACTATGGCTACACCTTC.

The chain is built from TRBV29-1 and TRBJ2-5; 11 bases fit TRBD2. Germline V gene data show CDR1 as SQVTM and CDR2 as ANQGSEA. CDR3 size: 16 residues. Trimming took 3 bases from V and 5 from J; bases not matched to a gene: 11. The CDR3 sequence is CSVELGLAAELETQYF. The DNA for the CDR3 is TGCAGCGTTGAGTTGGGACTAGCGGCCGAATTGGAGACCCAGTACTTC.

The J gene is TRBJ1-6, the V gene TRBV5-1; tentatively, D is TRBD1 (5 bases). The CDR3 length is 13 residues. Germline CDR1 and CDR2: SGHRS and YFSETQ. Trimming left V 5 bases short and J 7 bases short, with 10 bases between. The CDR3 spells CASRDSLNSPLHF. CDR3 nucleotides: TGCGCCAGCAGAGACAGTCTAAATTCACCCCTCCACTTT.